Reported below is one T cell receptor (beta chain). The specificity of this receptor is unknown. No much larger clone exists at a distance of one base, and base qualities are not known. The same CDR3 also results from other DNA sequences found in this sample. Library method: the immunoSEQ multiplex PCR assay. A mixture of 60 forward primers for TCR Vbeta segments and 13 reverse primers for TCR Jbeta segments was used in the multiplex PCR. A multiplex PCR assay on genomic DNA amplified the CDR3 region of rearranged TCR beta genes. The amplified TCR beta libraries were sequenced on the Illumina HiSeq System as 87-base-pair reads. The original pipeline was this. A later analysis tallied approximately 87 million unique TCR beta chains across the 700 or so repertoires, and around 12 million of those chains were shared by two or more donors. A nearest-neighbor algorithm error-corrected the raw reads and collapsed the reads into unique sequences, merging closely related sequences to remove PCR and sequencing errors. Alignment of CDR3 sequences to IMGT reference sequences was used to assign V, D and J gene segments. For a sequence to be retained, a match of at least six nucleotides to both a V gene segment and a J gene segment was required. A rearrangement counted as productive if the CDR3 had no stop codons and remained in frame with V and J, and every other rearrangement counted as non-productive. Following IMGT convention, CDR3 was defined as the stretch from the second conserved V-encoded cysteine up to the conserved J-encoded phenylalanine. The earlier analysis of a few hundred of the donors excluded sequences that lacked an unambiguous match to a single V gene segment. An earlier analysis of about 600 of the donors called V segments functional above 56.7% productive rearrangements and segregating when the between-donor standard deviation exceeded 5%. To diagnose cytomegalovirus status from the catalog of TCR beta chain sequences, a statistical classification framework was built. V and J gene assignment, in a later analysis, came from comparing TCR nucleotide sequences with IMGT/GENE-DB human TR gene sequences. In a later analysis, CDR3 sequences and most-parsimonious VDJ recombination scenarios were assigned using the TCRdist pipeline. In a later analysis, every TCR beta chain was defined by the combination of its CDR3 amino acid sequence and its V-gene family, and reads without a unique V-gene family were dropped. In a later analysis, around 650 highly shared, low-generation-probability nucleotide sequences were removed to address suspected cross-contamination and a sequencing artifact. For each public chain, a later analysis derived a clonal expansion index from normalized ranks of inferred template counts within each repertoire. In a later analysis, generation probabilities were computed using a VDJ recombination model fitted to out-of-frame rearrangements, and the results were checked against IGoR. In a later analysis, hypergeometric tests were used to score TCR-TCR, TCR-HLA and TCR-CMV co-occurrence, with a repertoire-size bias correction applied to TCR pairs. To estimate false discovery rates, a later analysis permuted the HLA or CMV assignments 20 times. In a later analysis, co-occurring TCRs were grouped with DBSCAN, and TCRdist sequence similarity was added when clustering was performed within HLA-allele-positive subsets. Repertoires with fewer than 30,000 or more than 120,000 public chains, plus five repertoires with anomalous nucleotide sharing, were excluded from co-occurrence clustering. TCRdb mirrors the immuneACCESS table, restricted to in-frame sequences. Some clones are absent from its copies; in checked studies, under half trace to an unresolved V gene, and the reason for the others is unknown. The DNA gave D and trimming, while V, J and clone size come from that table. This sample gives more than 150,000 clones in total; more than 65% of them show up just once. Clones ranked in the top ten supply about 2.5% of the sample.

V loses 0 bases at its end and J loses 2 bases; junction bases beyond the gene matches: 1. From the germline V gene, CDR1 is SGHRS and CDR2 is YFSETQ. Including cysteine and phenylalanine, the CDR3 has 14 amino acids. Only the CDR3 DNA stays, 42 bases, in frame from base 1. This sample is part of a study of cytomegalovirus exposure and HLA in healthy donors (dated by TCRdb to the late 2010s). Background on the whole study: In an earlier analysis of 587 of the donors, 276 Gb of sequence data and some 120 million unique TCR beta sequences from roughly 200 million T cells were reported. Roughly 300 gigabases of sequencing data and about 92 million unique TCR sequences made up an early release that covered approximately 620 HLA-typed donors. Among the approximately 420 genotyped donors, under 90% belonged to the genetic ancestry cluster associated with self-reported Caucasian donors. The study was designed to test whether signatures of past pathogen exposure could be identified by cataloging public T cell receptors. The study profiled the T cell repertoires of fewer than 850 subjects by immunosequencing and related them to cytomegalovirus serostatus. Besides the first cohort of around 670 subjects, a separate validation cohort made up of 120 different subjects was used. The study combined high-throughput TCR immunosequencing, statistical association of individual TCRs with disease status, and machine learning to predict cytomegalovirus infection status. To study patterns of TCR occurrence, a later analysis re-analyzed previously published TCR beta repertoires from more than 550 donors and added high-resolution HLA genotyping. Rather than drawing on any new phenotypic data, the later analysis identified candidate immune exposures from TCR beta sequences and the way those sequences occurred across donors. An earlier analysis of roughly 600 of the donors used high-throughput TCR beta sequencing to judge whether each TCR beta V gene segment behaved as functional or pseudogenic. Alongside the repertoire data, information on donor age, sex, ethnicity and CMV serostatus was compiled. A later genetic analysis used genome-wide SNP genotypes for about 60% of the roughly 700 donors, treating that subset as a discovery cohort. Every discovery cohort repertoire had been produced on one sequencing platform. HLA typing included class I and class II loci at four-digit resolution. The number of donors typed differed by locus, with roughly 629-640 for A, B, C, DRB1 and DQB1, about 500 for DQA1, about 610 for DPA1, and approximately 470 for DPB1. Roughly 5 DR-DQ haplotypes were handled as single units for association and clustering because linkage in the cohort was strong. On average, roughly 240,000 unique TCR beta nucleotide sequences were sequenced per donor among a few hundred genotyped donors of the cohort, with 15% to 20% of those sequences being non-productive. Summary of the overall study and its limitations: Roughly uniform sequencing depth across donors was assumed in presence/absence analyses, although this assumption may not hold. A cluster of highly shared sequence variants was judged likely to represent a technical artifact of the sequencing pipeline. Correlated functional status among segregating V segments might be attributable to linkage disequilibrium, but an unknown experimental factor could not be ruled out. In a later analysis, the rate of TCR association differed among HLA loci, with DRB1 alleles having the most associated TCRs and HLA-C alleles having the fewest. In a later analysis, about 17,000 TCR beta sequences were associated with specific HLA alleles at a false discovery rate of 0.05. In a later analysis, several top co-occurrence clusters were reported to appear linked to parvovirus B19, influenza, CMV and Epstein-Barr virus. Because the 87-base-pair reads could not distinguish some IMGT-functional V segments, including TRBV6-2 and TRBV6-3, those segments were excluded. A later analysis found that most CMV-associated TCR beta chains appeared HLA-restricted, with HLA associations seemingly driven largely by CMV exposure. Because counts were too low, seventeen rarely observed V segments, including chromosome 9 orphons, were excluded from the earlier analysis of a few hundred of the donors. The only immune exposure information available for the cohort was CMV serostatus. The study listed approximately 160 TCR beta chains as associated with cytomegalovirus. When HLA alleles, especially DR and DQ, strongly co-occurred, TCR associations were difficult to assign to individual alleles. An earlier analysis of roughly 570 of the donors showed that most TCR beta V segments appeared in productive rearrangements either about 87% or about 30% of the time, which broadly matched IMGT annotations. In a later analysis, HLA-associated TCR beta chains showed more clonal expansion and lower generation probabilities than non-associated chains that were equally common. The classifier was reported to diagnose cytomegalovirus status with high specificity and sensitivity in both the original and validation cohorts. Three of the identified cytomegalovirus-associated TCR beta chains were confirmed in vitro to be specific for cytomegalovirus antigens. The authors suggested that the approach could potentially be generalized to other disease states and immunological phenotypes. Most TCR sequences were seen in very few donors, while some public TCRs were found in many individuals. Compared with the 666-donor mean, donors in an Asian-associated ancestry cluster had fewer N-insertions in productive TCRs, according to a later genetic analysis. An association between a missense DCLRE1C variant and V-gene and J-gene trimming of TCR beta chains was found in a later genetic analysis and replicated in an independent cohort. HLA typing was unavailable for some donors at each locus, so association tests used only the typed subset. A further reported finding was that TCR beta sequences accurately predicted the HLA-A and HLA-B alleles for most subjects in the first cohort. Only TCR beta chains were sequenced in this cohort, and the absence of alpha or paired-chain data limited detectable features.

In total, 600 or so healthy bone marrow donors made up the cohort. Cohort members were all nominally healthy when sampled, although unrecorded immune exposures were likely present. The donor was CMV seropositive and was included in the group of some 290 seropositive cohort members. Each donor provided a peripheral blood sample, and peripheral blood mononuclear cells were used for TCR beta sequencing. The Qiagen DNeasy Blood Extraction Kit was used to extract genomic DNA from the blood cell samples. The sequence derives from a woman aged 25 to 39 in good health and CMV-seropositive. The sequence joins TRBV5-1 to TRBJ2-5; 7 middle bases align to TRBD1. The sample comprised PBMCs. The CDR3 is CASSLGDSQETQYF. The DNA sequence is given as TGCGCCAGCAGCTTGGGGGACAGTCAAGAGACCCAGTACTTC.